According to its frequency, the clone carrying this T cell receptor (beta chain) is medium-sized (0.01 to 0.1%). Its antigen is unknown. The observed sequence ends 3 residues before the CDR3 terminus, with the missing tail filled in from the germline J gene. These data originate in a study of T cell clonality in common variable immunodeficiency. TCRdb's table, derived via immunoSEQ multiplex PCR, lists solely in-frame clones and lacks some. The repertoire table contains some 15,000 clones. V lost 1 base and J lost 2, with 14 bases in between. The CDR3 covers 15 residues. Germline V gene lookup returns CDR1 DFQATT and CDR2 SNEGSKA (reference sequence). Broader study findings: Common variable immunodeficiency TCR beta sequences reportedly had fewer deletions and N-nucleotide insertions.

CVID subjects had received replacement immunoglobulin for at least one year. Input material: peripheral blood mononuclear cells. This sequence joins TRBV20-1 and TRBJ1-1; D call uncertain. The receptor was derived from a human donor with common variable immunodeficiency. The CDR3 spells CSARVYRGTNTEAFF. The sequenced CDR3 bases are TGCAGTGCTAGAGTCTATCGGGGAACTAACACTGAA.